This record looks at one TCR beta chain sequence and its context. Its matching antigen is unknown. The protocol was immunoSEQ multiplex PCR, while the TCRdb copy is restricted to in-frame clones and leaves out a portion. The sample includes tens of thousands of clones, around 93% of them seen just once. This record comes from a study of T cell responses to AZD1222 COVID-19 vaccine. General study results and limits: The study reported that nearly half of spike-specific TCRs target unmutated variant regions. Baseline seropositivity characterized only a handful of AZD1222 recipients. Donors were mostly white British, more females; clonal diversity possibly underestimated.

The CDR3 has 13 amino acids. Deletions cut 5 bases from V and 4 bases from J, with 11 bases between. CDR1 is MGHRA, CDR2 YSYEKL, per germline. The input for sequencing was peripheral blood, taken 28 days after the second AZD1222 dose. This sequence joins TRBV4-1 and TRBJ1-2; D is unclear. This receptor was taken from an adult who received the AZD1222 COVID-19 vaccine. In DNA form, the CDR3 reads TGCGCCAGCAGCTACTTCGTCTTCTATGGCTACACCTTC. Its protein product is CASSYFVFYGYTF.